This T cell receptor (beta chain) emerged from a study of identical twins. Overall study findings and caveats: High-abundance cord blood beta clonotypes had fewer insertions; memory repertoires showed none. Cross-sectional statistics underpinned the conclusions; the same donors were not followed.

This clonotype was observed at least ten times. The target antigen is unknown. Unmatched junction bases numbered 2, after V lost 3 bases and J lost 8 bases. The CDR3 runs 13 residues. CDR1 is MGHRA, CDR2 YSYEKL, per germline. TCRdb independently ran MiXCR on the 5' RACE reads; one entry per CDR3 protein. This sample has fewer than 500,000 distinct CDR3 sequences, with around 15% found just once. The sample also formed part of further work on yellow fever vaccine responses in identical twins.

The chain links TRBV4-1 to TRBJ2-1, with 9 bases that match TRBD1. The sequenced sample was CD4+ T cells sorted from blood. The sequence derives from a woman between 18 and 29 years old in good health. The CDR3 region has the DNA TGCGCCAGCAGCCATACAGGGGGCTATGAGCAGTTCTTC. Translated: CASSHTGGYEQFF.